This T cell receptor (beta chain) was sequenced for a study of T cell responses to AZD1222 COVID-19 vaccine. This CDR3 is built from 13 residues. Germline values: CDR1 KGHSH, CDR2 LQKENI. V lost 2 bases and J lost 2, with 6 bases in between. The table came from immunoSEQ multiplex PCR; TCRdb's copy has only in-frame clones and leaves some out. Of 200,000 or so clones listed, about 93% are singletons. Note on this clone: Antigen: not known. In the same sample, other DNA sequences code for this CDR3.

Study-level results: Reportedly, close to half of spike-specific TCRs are directed against unmutated variant regions. Repertoire sampling was restricted to post-peak T cell response timepoints. The donor cohort was predominantly white British with a female majority, and clonal diversity may have been underestimated.

This sequence was found in an adult in good health. J is TRBJ1-1 and V is TRBV18; D unclear. This specimen was peripheral blood, taken on day 0 of MenACWY control vaccination. Here the CDR3 DNA reads TGTGCCAGCTCACCAAGAGGTAACACTGAAGCTTTCTTT. Translated: CASSPRGNTEAFF.